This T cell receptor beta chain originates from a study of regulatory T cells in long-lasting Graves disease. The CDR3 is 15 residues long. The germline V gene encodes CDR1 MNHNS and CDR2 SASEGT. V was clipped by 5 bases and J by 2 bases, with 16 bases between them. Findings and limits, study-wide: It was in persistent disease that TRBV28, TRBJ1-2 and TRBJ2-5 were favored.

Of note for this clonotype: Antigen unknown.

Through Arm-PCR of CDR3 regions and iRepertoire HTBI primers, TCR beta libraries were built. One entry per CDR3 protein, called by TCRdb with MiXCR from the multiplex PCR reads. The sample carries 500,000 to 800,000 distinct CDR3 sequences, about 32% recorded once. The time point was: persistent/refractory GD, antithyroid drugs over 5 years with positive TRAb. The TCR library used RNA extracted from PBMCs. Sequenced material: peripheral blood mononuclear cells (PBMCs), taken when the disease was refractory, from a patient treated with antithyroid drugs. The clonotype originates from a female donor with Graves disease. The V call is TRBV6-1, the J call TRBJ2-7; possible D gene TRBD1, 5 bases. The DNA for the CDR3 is TGTGCCAGCAGTAGTCTCTTGCCAGGGACCTACGAGCAGTACTTC. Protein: CASSSLLPGTYEQYF.